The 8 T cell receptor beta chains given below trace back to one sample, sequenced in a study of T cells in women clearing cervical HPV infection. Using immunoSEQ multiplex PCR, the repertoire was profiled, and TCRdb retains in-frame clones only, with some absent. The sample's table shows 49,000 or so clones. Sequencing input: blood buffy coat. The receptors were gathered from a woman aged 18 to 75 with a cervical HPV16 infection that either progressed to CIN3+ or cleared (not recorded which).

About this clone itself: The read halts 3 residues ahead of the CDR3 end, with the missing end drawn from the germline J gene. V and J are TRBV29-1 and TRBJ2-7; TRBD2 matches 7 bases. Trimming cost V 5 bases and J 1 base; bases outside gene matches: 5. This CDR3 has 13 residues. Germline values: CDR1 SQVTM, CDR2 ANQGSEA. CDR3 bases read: TGCAGCGTTCGGGCTAGCGGATCCTACGAG. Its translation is CSVRASGSYE. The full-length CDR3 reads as CSVRASGSYEQYF.

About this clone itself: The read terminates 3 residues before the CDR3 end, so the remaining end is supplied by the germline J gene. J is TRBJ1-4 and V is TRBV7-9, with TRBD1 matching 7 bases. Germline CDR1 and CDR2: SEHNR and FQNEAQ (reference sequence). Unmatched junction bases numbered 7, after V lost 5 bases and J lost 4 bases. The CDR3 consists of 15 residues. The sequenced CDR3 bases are TGTGCCAGCAGCCCCCCCGGGACAGATAATGAAAAA. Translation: CASSPPGTDNEK. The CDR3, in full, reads CASSPPGTDNEKLFF.

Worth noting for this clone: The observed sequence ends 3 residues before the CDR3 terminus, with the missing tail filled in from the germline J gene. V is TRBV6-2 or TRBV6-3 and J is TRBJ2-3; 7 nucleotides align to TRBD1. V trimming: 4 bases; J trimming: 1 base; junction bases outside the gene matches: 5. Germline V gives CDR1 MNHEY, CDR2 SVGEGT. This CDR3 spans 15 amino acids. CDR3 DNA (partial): TGTGCCAGCAGTTTCCTAGACAGGGGCACAGATACG. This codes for CASSFLDRGTDT. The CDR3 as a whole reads CASSFLDRGTDTQYF.

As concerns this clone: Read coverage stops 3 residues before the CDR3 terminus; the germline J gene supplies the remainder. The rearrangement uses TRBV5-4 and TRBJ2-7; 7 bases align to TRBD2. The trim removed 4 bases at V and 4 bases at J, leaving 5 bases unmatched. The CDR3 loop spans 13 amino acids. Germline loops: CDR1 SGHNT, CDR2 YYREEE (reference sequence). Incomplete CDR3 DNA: TGTGCCAGCAGCCTTGGACTAGTATACGAG. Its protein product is CASSLGLVYE. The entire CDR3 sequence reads CASSLGLVYEQYF.

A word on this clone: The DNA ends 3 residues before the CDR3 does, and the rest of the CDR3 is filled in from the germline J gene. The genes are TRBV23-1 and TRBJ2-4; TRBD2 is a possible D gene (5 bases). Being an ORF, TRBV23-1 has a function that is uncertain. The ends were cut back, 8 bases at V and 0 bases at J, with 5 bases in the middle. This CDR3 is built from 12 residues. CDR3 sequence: CASGLAKNIQYF. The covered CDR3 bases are TGCGCCAGCGGACTAGCCAAAAACATT.

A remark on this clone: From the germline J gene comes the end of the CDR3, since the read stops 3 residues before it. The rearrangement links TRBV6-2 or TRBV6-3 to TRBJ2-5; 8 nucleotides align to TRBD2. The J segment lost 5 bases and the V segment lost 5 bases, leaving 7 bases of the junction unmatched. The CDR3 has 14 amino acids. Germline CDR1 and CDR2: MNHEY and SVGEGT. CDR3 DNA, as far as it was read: TGTGCCAGCAGTCCGGGGGGGGTACGGGAGACC. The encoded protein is CASSPGGVRET. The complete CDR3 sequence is CASSPGGVRETQYF.

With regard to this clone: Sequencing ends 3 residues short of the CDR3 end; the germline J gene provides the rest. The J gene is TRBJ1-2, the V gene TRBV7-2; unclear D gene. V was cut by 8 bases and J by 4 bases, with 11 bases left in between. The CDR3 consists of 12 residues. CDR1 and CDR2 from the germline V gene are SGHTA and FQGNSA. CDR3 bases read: TGTGCCAGCTCCTACCTCGTCTATGGC. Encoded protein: CASSYLVYG. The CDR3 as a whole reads CASSYLVYGYTF. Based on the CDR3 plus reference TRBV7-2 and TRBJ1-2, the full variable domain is GAGVSQSPSNKVTEKGKDVELRCDPISGHTALYWYRQSLGQGLEFLIYFQGNSAPDKSGLPSDRFSAERTGGSVSTLTIQRTQQEDSAVYLCASSYLVYGYTFGSGTRLTVV.

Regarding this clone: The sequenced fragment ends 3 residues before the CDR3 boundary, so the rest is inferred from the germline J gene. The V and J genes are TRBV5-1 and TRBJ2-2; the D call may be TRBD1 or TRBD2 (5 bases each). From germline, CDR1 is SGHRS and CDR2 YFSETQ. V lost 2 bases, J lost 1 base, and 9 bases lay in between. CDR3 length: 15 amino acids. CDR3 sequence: CASSFRGENTGELFF. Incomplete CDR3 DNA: TGCGCCAGCAGCTTCCGAGGGGAGAACACCGGGGAG.